Each of the 2 T cell receptor beta chains below was sequenced from the same sample in a study of CD8 T cells in Susac syndrome. After extraction with the RNeasy kit, about 0.45 to 1 ug of the RNA was reverse transcribed using random hexamers. TCRdb itself ran the immunoSEQ multiplex PCR reads through MiXCR, one entry per CDR3 protein. The data contain 100,000 to 150,000 distinct CDR3 sequences, 75% to 90% of them seen just once; the ten biggest clones take up approximately 0.51%. The sample taken for sequencing was CD8+ T cells from PBMCs. These receptors were obtained from a human donor with multiple sclerosis.

This chain connects TRBV27 to TRBJ2-3; D is undetermined. The CDR3 runs to 21 residues. V was trimmed by 2 bases and J by 2 bases, leaving 29 bases between them. The germline CDR1 and CDR2 sequences are MNHEY and SMNVEV (reference sequence). The CDR3 nucleotides read TGTGCCAGCAGTTTAACGCCCATTCGACTCCAGGTCGATGGGTACACAGATACGCAGTATTTT. Its translation: CASSLTPIRLQVDGYTDTQYF.

CDR3 DNA sequence: TGTGCCAGCAGTTCGGGAGGTGGCTCCTACAATGAGCAGTTCTTC. Amino acids: CASSSGGGSYNEQFF. The rearrangement joins TRBV27 to TRBJ2-1, with TRBD2 identical over 7 bases. CDR3 length equals 15 residues. Germline trimming cut 4 bases from V and 0 bases from J; bases unmatched to any gene: 3. Germline CDR1 and CDR2: MNHEY and SMNVEV (reference sequence).